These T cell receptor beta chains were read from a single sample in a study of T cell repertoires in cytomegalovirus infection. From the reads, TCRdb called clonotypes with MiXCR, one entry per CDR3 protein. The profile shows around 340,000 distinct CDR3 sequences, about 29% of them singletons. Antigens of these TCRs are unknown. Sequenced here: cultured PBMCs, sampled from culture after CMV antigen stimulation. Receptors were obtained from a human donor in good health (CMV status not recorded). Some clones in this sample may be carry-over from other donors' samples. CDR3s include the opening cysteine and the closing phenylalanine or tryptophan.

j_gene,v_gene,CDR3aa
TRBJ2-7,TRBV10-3,CASTGGYEQYF
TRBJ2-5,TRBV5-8,CASSHRLAGDLKTQYF
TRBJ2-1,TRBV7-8,CASSPAGRSYNEQFF
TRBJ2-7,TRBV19,CASSSPTGGFYEQYF
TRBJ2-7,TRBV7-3,CATRGQGDYEQYF
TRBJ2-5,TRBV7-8,CASSLAVTRETQYF
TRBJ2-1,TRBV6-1,CASSGRTGPYNEQFF
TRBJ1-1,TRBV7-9,CASSTRPDTEAFF
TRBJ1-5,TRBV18,CASSQEGAQPQHF
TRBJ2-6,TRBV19,CASTRYGSSSGANVLTF
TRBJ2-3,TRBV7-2,CASSDLTTDTQYF
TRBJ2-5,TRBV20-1,CSATAGTGPPETQYF
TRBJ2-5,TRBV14,CASSLTGGVETQYF
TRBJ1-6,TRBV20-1,CSASRPKGYENSPLHF
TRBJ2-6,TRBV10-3,CAISPPPAGANVLTF
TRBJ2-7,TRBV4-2,CASSQDRANYEQYF
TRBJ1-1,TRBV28,CASSGLNTEAFF
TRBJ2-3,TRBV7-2,CASSRASGGYTDTQYF
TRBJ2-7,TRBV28,CASSFLPRTPEQYF
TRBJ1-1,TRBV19,CASINVGGASAEAFF
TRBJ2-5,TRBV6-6,CASSGAGNQETQYF
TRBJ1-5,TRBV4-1,CASSQGAWGAGNQPQHF
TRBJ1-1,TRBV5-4,CASSLETRSRGNTEAFF
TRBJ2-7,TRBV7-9,CASSTGGQVAYEQYF
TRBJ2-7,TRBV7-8,CASSPDSPGGYEQYF
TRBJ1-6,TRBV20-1,CSTARDSNSPLHF
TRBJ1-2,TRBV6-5,CATLSRDTDPGYTF
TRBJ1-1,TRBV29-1,CSAGHQNTEAFF
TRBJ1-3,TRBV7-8,CASSSMAGTVGNTIYF
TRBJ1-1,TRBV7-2,CASSHPREGTEAFF
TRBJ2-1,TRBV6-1,CASSFWTDSSYNEQFF
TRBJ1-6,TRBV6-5,CASSYSIGTGGRPLHF
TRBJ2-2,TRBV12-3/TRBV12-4,CASSPGAPIQGTGELFF
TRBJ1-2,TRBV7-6,CASRPRQGAYGYTF
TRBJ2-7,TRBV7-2,CASSLVSGSYEQYF
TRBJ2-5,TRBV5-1,CASSLDPGPETQYF
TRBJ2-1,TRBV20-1,CSAIPLDRPERDEQFF
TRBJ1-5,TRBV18,CASSPMDRGPSQPQHF
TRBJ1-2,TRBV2,CASEDRADYGYTF
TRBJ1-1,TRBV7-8,CASSHTPRGAEAFF
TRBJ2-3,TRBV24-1,CATSDHRLAGTDTQYF
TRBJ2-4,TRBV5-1,CASSPRQGRGNIQYF
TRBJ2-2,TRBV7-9,CASSSAGGPTGELFF
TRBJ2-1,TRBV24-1,CATSDARDRDNNEQFF
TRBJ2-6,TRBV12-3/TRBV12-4,CASSLRGQSVSGANVLTF
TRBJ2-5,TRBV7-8,CASTEWETQYF
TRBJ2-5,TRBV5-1,CASSQAAWGETQYF
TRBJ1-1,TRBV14,CASSHPTGITEAFF
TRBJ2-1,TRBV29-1,CSVASDYRSYNEQFF
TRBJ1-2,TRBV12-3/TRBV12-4,CASSPGQGIYGYTF
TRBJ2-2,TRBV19,CASNRVTGELFF
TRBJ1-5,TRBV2,CASNERTGDQPQHF
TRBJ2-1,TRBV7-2,CASSLGGLAWGEQFF
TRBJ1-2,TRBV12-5,CASGPSTLGDYGYTF
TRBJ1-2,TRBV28,CASSLVGRVTARSYGYTF
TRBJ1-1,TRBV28,CASSTRLGGAEAFF
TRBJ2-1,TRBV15,CATTSTGVAYNEQFF